This T cell receptor beta chain was obtained from a study of blood T cell repertoires in COVID-19. Study in general: Acute and convalescent COVID-19 samples came from the United States, Italy and Spain.

Participants spanned ages about 18 to 89 years and resided in 20 to 30 US areas. Participants were placed into cohorts based on the clinical history they reported. Germline V gene lookup returns CDR1 LNHDA and CDR2 SQIVND (reference sequence). Trimming removed 6 bases at V and 3 bases at J, with 14 bases between. The length of the CDR3 is 15 residues. The method was immunoSEQ multiplex PCR; TCRdb's version includes in-frame clones alone and lacks a portion of them. Of 250,000 or so clones detected, approximately 81% appear once; the ten largest clones hold about 6.2%. This TCR was sampled from a woman aged 45-65 years who had been exposed to COVID-19. The chain carries TRBV19 and TRBJ2-2; weak D call: TRBD2 (6 bases). Sequencing input: PBMCs or T cells enriched from blood (not recorded which). CDR3 in DNA: TGTGCCAGTAGGCCTCACGGGGAGGACACCGGGGAGCTGTTTTTT. It specifies CASRPHGEDTGELFF.